This T cell receptor (beta chain) is from a study of read filtering for tumor transcriptome and immune sequencing. Molecular barcoded adaptors covering alpha/delta and beta/gamma chains were used on roughly 400 ng RNA. TCRdb reprocessed the reads with MiXCR, giving one entry per CDR3 protein. The table has tens of thousands of distinct CDR3 sequences, 12% to 15% seen once. General study findings and limits: IR-seq and RNA-seq agreed better without single-read clonotypes. Sorted CD138-negative bone marrow cells were not purified T cells.

The V gene lost 9 bases and the J gene lost 1 base, with 15 bases spanning the gap. The CDR3 is made up of 14 amino acids. Germline V gene lookup returns CDR1 ENHRY and CDR2 SYGVKD. In this sample, this clonotype turned up many times. Its matching antigen is unknown. Sequencing input: a population of CD138-negative cells sorted from bone marrow. This clonotype was obtained from a donor at least 40 years old with multiple myeloma. V is TRBV10-3 and J is TRBJ2-5; D may be TRBD1 (6 bases). The CDR3 sequence: CAIRAGGIQETQYF. The CDR3 region has the DNA TGTGCCATACGAGCTGGGGGCATCCAAGAGACCCAGTACTTC.